This T cell receptor beta chain was found in a study of regulatory and conventional T cells in RAG deficiency. Study results and caveats: Shannon entropy was markedly lower and Simpson indices higher in RAG-deficient patients than control T-cell subsets.

The sorted conventional CD4+ T cells were CD25-low and CD127-high, with genomic DNA sequenced. Germline assignment: CDR1 SGHTA and CDR2 FQGNSA. The CDR3 extends over 13 amino acids. V lost 5 bases and J lost 6, with 11 bases in between. With regard to this clone: Its antigen is undetermined.

The protocol was immunoSEQ multiplex PCR, while the TCRdb copy is restricted to in-frame clones and leaves out a portion. The table shows approximately 46,000 clones, with about nine tenths occurring only once. The same data also went into a second study, on regulatory T cells. That work states: Amplification used 52 TRBV primers and 13 TRBJ primers. Regulatory T cells showed the strongest V-J pair restriction and V/J gene skewing among patient repertoires.

The chain carries TRBV7-2 and TRBJ1-5; perhaps TRBD1 as D (5 bases). The TCR originated in a human donor in good health. Sequencing input: CD4+ effector T cells sorted from blood. For the CDR3, the DNA is TGTGCCAGCAGCACGACGGGGGGTCAGCCCCAGCATTTT. Its protein is CASSTTGGQPQHF.